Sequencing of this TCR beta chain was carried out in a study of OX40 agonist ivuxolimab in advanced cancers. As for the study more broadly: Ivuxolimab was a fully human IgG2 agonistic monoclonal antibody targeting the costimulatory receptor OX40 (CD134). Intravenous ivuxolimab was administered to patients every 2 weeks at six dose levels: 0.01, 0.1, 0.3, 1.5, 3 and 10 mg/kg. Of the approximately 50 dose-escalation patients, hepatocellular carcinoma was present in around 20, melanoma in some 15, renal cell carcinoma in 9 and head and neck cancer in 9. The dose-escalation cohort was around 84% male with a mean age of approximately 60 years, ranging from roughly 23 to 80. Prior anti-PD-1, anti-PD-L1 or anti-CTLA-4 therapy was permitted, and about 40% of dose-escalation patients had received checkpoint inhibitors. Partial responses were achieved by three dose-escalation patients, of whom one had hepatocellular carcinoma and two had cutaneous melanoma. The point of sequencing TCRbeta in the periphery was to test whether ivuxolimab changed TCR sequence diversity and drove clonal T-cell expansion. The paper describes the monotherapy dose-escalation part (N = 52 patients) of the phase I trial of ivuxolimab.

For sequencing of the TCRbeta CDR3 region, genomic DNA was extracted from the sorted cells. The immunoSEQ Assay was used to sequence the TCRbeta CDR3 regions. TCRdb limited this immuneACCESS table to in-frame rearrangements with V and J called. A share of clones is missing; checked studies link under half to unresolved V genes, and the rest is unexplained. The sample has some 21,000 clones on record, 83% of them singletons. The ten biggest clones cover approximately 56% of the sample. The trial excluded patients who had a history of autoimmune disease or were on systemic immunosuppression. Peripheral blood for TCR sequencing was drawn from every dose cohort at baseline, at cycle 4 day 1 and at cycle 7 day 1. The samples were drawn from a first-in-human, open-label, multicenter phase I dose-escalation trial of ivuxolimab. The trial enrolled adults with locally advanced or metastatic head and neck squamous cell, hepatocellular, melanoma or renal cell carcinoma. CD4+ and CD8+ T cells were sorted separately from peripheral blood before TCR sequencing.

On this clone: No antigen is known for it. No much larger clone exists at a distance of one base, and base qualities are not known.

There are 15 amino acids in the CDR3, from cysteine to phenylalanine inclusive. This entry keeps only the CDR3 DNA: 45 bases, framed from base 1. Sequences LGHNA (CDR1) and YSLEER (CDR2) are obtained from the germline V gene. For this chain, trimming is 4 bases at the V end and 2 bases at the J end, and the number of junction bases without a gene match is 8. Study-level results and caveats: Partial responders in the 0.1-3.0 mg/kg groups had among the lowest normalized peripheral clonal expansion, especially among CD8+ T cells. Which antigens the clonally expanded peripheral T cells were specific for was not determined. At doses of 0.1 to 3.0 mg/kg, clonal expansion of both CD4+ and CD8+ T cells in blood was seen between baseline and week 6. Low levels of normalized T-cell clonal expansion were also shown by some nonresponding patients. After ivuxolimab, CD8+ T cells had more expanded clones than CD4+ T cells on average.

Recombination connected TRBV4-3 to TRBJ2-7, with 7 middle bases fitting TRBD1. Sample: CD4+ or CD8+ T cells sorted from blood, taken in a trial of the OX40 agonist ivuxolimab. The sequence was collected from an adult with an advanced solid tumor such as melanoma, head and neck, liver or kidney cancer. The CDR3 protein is CASSLERQGPYEQYF. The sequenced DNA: TGCGCCAGCAGCCTTGAGAGACAGGGTCCCTACGAGCAGTACTTC.